Below are 20 T cell receptor beta chains sequenced from a single sample in a study of CD8 T cells in Susac syndrome. After extraction with the RNeasy kit, about 0.5 to 1 ug of the RNA was reverse transcribed using random hexamers. One entry per CDR3 protein results from TCRdb running MiXCR on the immunoSEQ multiplex PCR reads. The sample has more than 100,000 distinct CDR3 sequences, roughly 80% seen once. The sequenced sample was CD8+ T cells from PBMCs. All receptors come from a human donor with multiple sclerosis.

The chain uses TRBV2 and TRBJ1-2; no definite D call. The length of the CDR3 is 13 residues. Germline CDR1 reads SNHLY; CDR2 reads FYNNEI. Trimming left V 8 bases short and J 2 bases short, with 12 bases between. In nucleotides, the CDR3 is TGTGCCAGCCACCTGGGTTTGAACTATGGCTACACCTTC. As protein: CASHLGLNYGYTF.

The chain uses TRBV4-2 and TRBJ1-1; 7 positions agree with TRBD1. Germline CDR1 and CDR2: LGHNA and YNFKEQ. V lost 0 bases to trimming and J lost 4 bases; unmatched junction nucleotides: 8. This CDR3 region has 16 residues. CDR3 nucleotide sequence: TGTGCCAGCAGCCAAGAAGCAGGGGGATTGAGCACTGAAGCTTTCTTT. Translating it yields CASSQEAGGLSTEAFF.

This sequence joins TRBV27 and TRBJ1-6, with TRBD1 as a possible D gene (6 bases). The CDR3 is 14 amino acids. The germline V gene encodes CDR1 MNHEY and CDR2 SMNVEV (reference sequence). V was pared by 3 bases and J by 9 bases, with 12 bases between. As DNA, the CDR3 is TGTGCCAGCAGTTTGTTAGGGGGAGGTTCACCCCTCCACTTT. This gives the protein CASSLLGGGSPLHF.

The genes are TRBV11-2 and TRBJ2-4; maybe TRBD1 (5 bases). V was pared by 2 bases and J by 6 bases, with 17 bases between. Germline values: CDR1 SGHAT, CDR2 FQNNGV. There are 16 residues in the CDR3. Here the CDR3 DNA reads TGTGCCAGCAGCTTATACCGTACCCAGGGCCCAAACATTCAGTACTTC. Translating gives CASSLYRTQGPNIQYF.

This chain joins TRBV28 and TRBJ2-3; D perhaps matches TRBD2 (5 bases). The CDR3 has 16 amino acids. Germline lookup yields CDR1 MDHEN and CDR2 SYDVKM. Trimming stripped 6 bases from V and 2 bases from J, with 18 bases between. The CDR3 is CASSLAPGGNTDTQYF. Here the CDR3 DNA reads TGTGCCAGCAGCCTAGCCCCCGGAGGTAACACAGATACGCAGTATTTT.

The rearrangement joins TRBV6-1 to TRBJ1-5; no definite D call. CDR3 size: 18 residues. The germline V gene has CDR1 MNHNS and CDR2 SASEGT. Between the trimmed V and J ends, which lost 7 bases and 0 bases, there was a span of 22 bases. DNA of the CDR3: TGTGCCAGCAACTCACACGGAGAAGATATTGATAGCAATCAGCCCCAGCATTTT. It encodes CASNSHGEDIDSNQPQHF.

This clonotype has only one observation. The V call is TRBV29-1, the J call TRBJ1-2, with no clear D. Germline loops: CDR1 SQVTM, CDR2 ANQGSEA. V dropped 4 bases and J dropped 0 bases, with 3 bases sitting between them. The CDR3 has 11 residues. The CDR3 bases are TGCAGCGTTGGAGCTAACTATGGCTACACCTTC. Translation: CSVGANYGYTF.

The gene calls are TRBV19 and TRBJ2-1; the D gene could be TRBD1 or TRBD2 (5 bases each). Germline CDR1 is LNHDA and CDR2 is SQIVND (reference sequence). V lost 5 bases and J lost 7, with 15 bases in between. There are 14 residues in the CDR3. The chain's CDR3 is CASSVRTPGNEQFF. The CDR3 DNA sequence: TGTGCCAGTAGTGTGAGGACTCCAGGGAATGAGCAGTTCTTC.

The rearrangement uses TRBV4-1 and TRBJ1-5, with D unresolved. V lost 1 base and J lost 0, with 7 bases in between. The V gene's germline CDR1 is MGHRA and CDR2 YSYEKL. This CDR3 has 15 amino acids. This chain's CDR3 is CASSQADISNQPQHF. The CDR3 bases are TGCGCCAGCAGCCAAGCGGATATTAGCAATCAGCCCCAGCATTTT.

This clonotype has a handful of counts. The CDR3 DNA sequence: TGTGCCAGCAGCCTCTCCAGGGGACTGGGCATTCAGTACTTC. As protein: CASSLSRGLGIQYF. This chain uses TRBV11-1 with TRBJ2-4; D possibly uses TRBD1 or TRBD2 (6 bases each). Germline lookup yields CDR1 SGHAT and CDR2 FQDESV (reference sequence). Between the trimmed V and J ends, which lost 5 bases and 9 bases, there was a span of 17 bases. This CDR3 comprises 14 residues.

The rearrangement uses TRBV5-1 and TRBJ1-2; D ambiguous. Germline CDR1 SGHRS, CDR2 YFSETQ. The CDR3 consists of 16 residues. V lost 2 bases and J lost 4, with 18 bases in between. Here the CDR3 reads CASSFVGGGDFYGYTF. CDR3 coding DNA: TGCGCCAGCAGCTTTGTCGGCGGAGGAGACTTCTATGGCTACACCTTC.

J is TRBJ2-2 and V is TRBV28; D might be TRBD1 (6 bases). The CDR3 has 14 amino acids. Germline V gene lookup returns CDR1 MDHEN and CDR2 SYDVKM. V gave up 5 bases and J gave up 5 bases, with 12 bases separating them. CDR3 sequence: CASSLQGSTGELFF. The CDR3 DNA follows: TGTGCCAGCAGTCTACAGGGTTCAACCGGGGAGCTGTTTTTT.

The chain recombines TRBV13 with TRBJ2-1; TRBD2 matches 10 bases. V lost 4 bases and J lost 4; bases outside the gene matches: 4. The CDR3 has 15 amino acids. Germline CDR1 PRHDT, CDR2 FYEKMQ (reference sequence). As DNA, the CDR3 is TGTGCCAGCAGCTCTCCGGGACTAGCGTACAATGAGCAGTTCTTC. Its protein product is CASSSPGLAYNEQFF.

V and J are TRBV19 and TRBJ1-2, with D possibly matching TRBD1 (5 bases). CDR1 and CDR2 (germline): LNHDA, SQIVND (reference sequence). The CDR3 loop spans 15 amino acids. Trimming pared 3 bases from V and 6 bases from J, leaving 17 bases between. This chain's CDR3 is CASSIGTRGIDGYTF. CDR3 nucleotides: TGTGCCAGTAGTATTGGGACTCGGGGGATTGATGGCTACACCTTC. The variable domain in full, completed from reference TRBV19 and TRBJ1-2, reads DGGITQSPKYLFRKEGQNVTLSCEQNLNHDAMYWYRQDPGQGLRLIYYSQIVNDFQKGDIAEGYSVSREKKESFPLTVTSAQKNPTAFYLCASSIGTRGIDGYTFGSGTRLTVV.

The rearrangement joins TRBV20-1 to TRBJ1-5, with 7 bases lining up with TRBD1. This CDR3 is built from 16 residues. Trimming took 3 bases from V and 6 from J; bases not matched to a gene: 14. Germline CDR1 is DFQATT and CDR2 is SNEGSKA (reference sequence). CDR3 sequence (DNA): TGCAGTGCTAGGTCCCTGACAGGGATGATGGGTCAGCCCCAGCATTTT. It translates to CSARSLTGMMGQPQHF.

The rearrangement links TRBV6-4 to TRBJ1-5, with a tentative D call TRBD1 (5 bases). Germline values: CDR1 MRHNA, CDR2 SNTAGT. V dropped 0 bases and J dropped 6 bases, with 21 bases sitting between them. The length of the CDR3 is 18 residues. The CDR3 reads CASSDSEFGTPRGQPQHF. The CDR3 nucleotides are TGTGCCAGCAGTGACTCGGAATTCGGGACTCCGAGGGGTCAGCCCCAGCATTTT.

The rearrangement uses TRBV19 and TRBJ2-1; D uncertain. V dropped 3 bases and J dropped 6 bases, with 6 bases sitting between them. CDR1 and CDR2 from the germline V gene are LNHDA and SQIVND (reference sequence). This CDR3 has 12 amino acids. The CDR3 bases are TGTGCCAGTAGTATTTACAGCAATGAGCAGTTCTTC. Its translation is CASSIYSNEQFF.

The rearrangement uses TRBV15 and TRBJ2-2; the D gene is possibly TRBD2 (7 bases). V was trimmed by 0 bases and J by 4 bases, leaving 15 bases between them. This CDR3 comprises 17 residues. Germline V gene sequence: CDR1 LNHNV, CDR2 YYDKDF (reference sequence). The CDR3 reads CATSRDRGGGPTGELFF. Here the CDR3 DNA reads TGTGCCACCAGCAGAGATAGGGGGGGAGGCCCCACCGGGGAGCTGTTTTTT.

This chain uses TRBV7-6 with TRBJ2-1; D is possibly TRBD2 (6 bases). V was shortened by 5 bases and J by 4 bases, with 15 bases between the two germline ends. Looked up from germline, CDR1 is SGHVS and CDR2 is FNYEAQ. The CDR3 runs 15 residues. CDR3 in DNA: TGTGCCAGCAGCGGGGTCTGGGGGGAATACAATGAGCAGTTCTTC. It translates to CASSGVWGEYNEQFF.

The gene calls are TRBV4-1 and TRBJ2-2; D gene ambiguous. The CDR3 runs 16 residues. V was clipped by 2 bases and J by 6 bases, with 16 bases between them. Per the germline V gene, CDR1 is MGHRA and CDR2 is YSYEKL. This CDR3 is CASSQIVLELPGELFF. The CDR3 DNA follows: TGCGCCAGCAGCCAAATCGTTTTAGAACTTCCCGGGGAGCTGTTTTTT.